Presented here are 16 T cell receptor beta chains from one specimen sequenced in a study of CD8 T cells in Susac syndrome. The RNA, roughly 0.45 to 1 ug, was put through reverse transcription using random hexamers. A single record per CDR3 protein comes from TCRdb applying MiXCR to the immunoSEQ multiplex PCR reads. The table includes over 150,000 distinct CDR3 sequences, approximately 93% detected once. Sequencing was done on a sample of CD4+ T cells from PBMCs. These receptors were taken from a human donor with multiple sclerosis.

The rearrangement joins TRBV28 to TRBJ2-3; 7 bases fit TRBD2. V trimming: 2 bases; J trimming: 4 bases; junction bases outside the gene matches: 9. Germline V lookup: CDR1 MDHEN, CDR2 SYDVKM. The CDR3 is made up of 16 amino acids. CDR3 amino acids: CASSLPRGKSADTQYF. In DNA, the CDR3 is TGTGCCAGCAGTTTACCGCGGGGGAAGAGTGCAGATACGCAGTATTTT.

The chain joins TRBV7-9 to TRBJ2-4; D ambiguous. V lost 5 bases and J 8 bases, leaving 10 bases between the germline ends. Per the germline V gene, CDR1 is SEHNR and CDR2 is FQNEAQ (reference sequence). This CDR3 is built from 12 residues. The CDR3 region has the DNA TGTGCCAGCAGCCCCCCGTCGGACATTCAGTACTTC. Encoded protein: CASSPPSDIQYF.

This clonotype was detected only a few times. The chain employs TRBV9 and TRBJ1-1; D unclear. Germline V gives CDR1 SGDLS, CDR2 YYNGEE. The CDR3 runs to 13 residues. The V end was cut by 5 bases, the J end by 0 bases, with 8 bases between. The CDR3 is CASSLAMNTEAFF. Here the CDR3 DNA reads TGTGCCAGCAGTCTAGCTATGAACACTGAAGCTTTCTTT.

The rearrangement joins TRBV10-3 to TRBJ1-6, with a tentative D call TRBD1 (6 bases). Germline values: CDR1 ENHRY, CDR2 SYGVKD. Between the trimmed V and J ends, which lost 10 bases and 5 bases, there was a span of 18 bases. The CDR3 is 15 residues long. CDR3 loop: CATQTGTQDNSPLHF. CDR3 DNA: TGTGCCACACAAACCGGGACACAAGATAATTCACCCCTCCACTTT.

The J gene is TRBJ2-5, the V gene TRBV29-1; D remains unclear. Between the trimmed V and J ends, which lost 2 bases and 4 bases, there was a span of 14 bases. Germline CDR1 reads SQVTM; CDR2 reads ANQGSEA. The CDR3 length is 14 residues. CDR3 amino acids: CSVETAGTPETQYF. CDR3 in DNA: TGCAGCGTTGAAACAGCTGGAACCCCAGAGACCCAGTACTTC.

The chain uses TRBV7-2 and TRBJ1-2, with TRBD1 identical over 8 bases. Germline loops: CDR1 SGHTA, CDR2 FQGNSA. After removal of 5 bases from V and 7 bases from J, the junction contained 6 bases not matched to a gene. This CDR3 region has 13 residues. In nucleotides, the CDR3 is TGTGCCAGCAGCCAGGACAGGGTGGGTGGCTACACCTTC. Translating it yields CASSQDRVGGYTF.

This clonotype has a single count. This sequence joins TRBV7-8 and TRBJ2-7; weak D call: TRBD2 (6 bases). This CDR3 has 13 residues. Trimming took off 1 base at V and 6 bases at J, with 10 bases between the two ends. CDR1 is SGHVS, CDR2 FQNEAQ, per germline. CDR3 DNA sequence: TGTGCCAGCAGCTTAGTGGAGGGCTCCGAGCAGTACTTC. Translation gives CASSLVEGSEQYF.

The chain has TRBV28 and TRBJ1-2, with 8 nucleotides matching TRBD1. CDR1 MDHEN and CDR2 SYDVKM come from the germline V gene. With 1 base clipped from V and 5 bases from J, the junction kept 6 bases outside the gene matches. The CDR3 runs to 15 residues. This CDR3 is CASSLLGQGRYGYTF. CDR3 in DNA: TGTGCCAGCAGTTTATTAGGACAGGGAAGATATGGCTACACCTTC.

This chain joins TRBV2 and TRBJ2-6, with D perhaps TRBD2 (5 bases). Germline V lookup: CDR1 SNHLY, CDR2 FYNNEI. CDR3 length: 15 amino acids. V gave up 7 bases and J gave up 0 bases, with 10 bases separating them. The CDR3 spells CASKGGHSGANVLTF. CDR3 sequence (DNA): TGTGCCAGCAAAGGCGGGCACTCTGGGGCCAACGTCCTGACTTTC.

The chain uses TRBV18 and TRBJ2-5, with TRBD2 identical over 13 bases. The CDR3 is 16 residues long. The V gene's germline CDR1 is KGHSH and CDR2 LQKENI. V dropped 0 bases and J dropped 5; count of bases not matched to a gene: 3. Here the CDR3 DNA reads TGTGCCAGCTCACCACCCCCGGGACTAGCGGGGGAGACCCAGTACTTC. This translates into CASSPPPGLAGETQYF.

V is TRBV9 and J is TRBJ2-6; TRBD2 matches at 8 bases. CDR3 length: 16 residues. The junction had 6 bases not matched to a gene; V was cut back by 3 bases and J by 4 bases. Germline V gene lookup returns CDR1 SGDLS and CDR2 YYNGEE. CDR3 sequence: CASSAGGTSGANVLTF. In DNA, the CDR3 is TGTGCCAGCAGCGCGGGAGGGACTTCAGGGGCCAACGTCCTGACTTTC.

This clonotype was seen just once. This chain uses TRBV2 with TRBJ2-1; TRBD2 matches 9 bases. Germline values: CDR1 SNHLY, CDR2 FYNNEI. The CDR3 has 15 amino acids. V lost 6 bases and J lost 5; bases outside the gene matches: 8. This CDR3 reads CASSGKTSGNNEQFF. In DNA, the CDR3 is TGTGCCAGCAGCGGCAAGACTAGCGGTAACAATGAGCAGTTCTTC.

This chain connects TRBV4-3 to TRBJ2-4, with D tentatively TRBD1 (6 bases). This CDR3 is built from 12 residues. Trimming took 0 bases from V and 9 from J, leaving 6 bases between them. Per germline, CDR1 LGHNA and CDR2 YSLEER. CDR3 protein: CASSQEGGIQYF. The DNA of the CDR3 is TGCGCCAGCAGCCAAGAAGGGGGCATTCAGTACTTC.

The gene calls are TRBV11-3 and TRBJ2-2; the match to TRBD1 covers 9 bases. Germline V gene sequence: CDR1 SGHNT, CDR2 YENEEA. There are 17 residues in the CDR3. Trimming took 1 base from V and 5 from J; bases not matched to a gene: 8. DNA for the CDR3: TGTGCCAGCAGCTTAGGCGAGGGGACAGGGAAGACCGGGGAGCTGTTTTTT. Its protein product is CASSLGEGTGKTGELFF. Full variable domain (outside the CDR3, taken from reference TRBV11-3 and TRBJ2-2): EAGVVQSPRYKIIEKKQPVAFWCNPISGHNTLYWYLQNLGQGPELLIRYENEEAVDDSQLPKDRFSAERLKGVDSTLKIQPAELGDSAVYLCASSLGEGTGKTGELFFGEGSRLTVL.

The chain uses TRBV28 and TRBJ1-1; 9 bases are a match to TRBD1. Looked up from germline, CDR1 is MDHEN and CDR2 is SYDVKM. Trimming cost V 5 bases and J 5 bases; bases outside gene matches: 12. The CDR3 consists of 16 residues. The CDR3 DNA reads TGTGCCAGCAGTGCCGGGTGGGGACAGGGTCGGACTGAAGCTTTCTTT. This codes for CASSAGWGQGRTEAFF.

The chain employs TRBV6-5 and TRBJ2-1; no clear D. Trimming pared 2 bases from V and 9 bases from J, leaving 17 bases between. This CDR3 has 15 amino acids. Looked up from germline, CDR1 is MNHEY and CDR2 is SVGAGI. CDR3 DNA: TGTGCCAGCAGTTACCAACATATTAAGAACGGTGAGCAGTTCTTC. Protein: CASSYQHIKNGEQFF.